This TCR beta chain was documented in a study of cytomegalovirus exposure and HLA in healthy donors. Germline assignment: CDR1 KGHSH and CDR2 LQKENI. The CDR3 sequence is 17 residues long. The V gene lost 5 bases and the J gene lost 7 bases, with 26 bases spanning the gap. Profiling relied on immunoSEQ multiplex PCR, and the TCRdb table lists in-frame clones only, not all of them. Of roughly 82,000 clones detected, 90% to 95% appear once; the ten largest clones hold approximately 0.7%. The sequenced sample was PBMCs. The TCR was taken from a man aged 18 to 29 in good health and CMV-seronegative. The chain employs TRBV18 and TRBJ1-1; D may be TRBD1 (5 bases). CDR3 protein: CASSSGRDEQAKGEAFF. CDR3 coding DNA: TGTGCCAGCTCATCGGGCCGCGACGAACAGGCCAAAGGTGAAGCTTTCTTT.